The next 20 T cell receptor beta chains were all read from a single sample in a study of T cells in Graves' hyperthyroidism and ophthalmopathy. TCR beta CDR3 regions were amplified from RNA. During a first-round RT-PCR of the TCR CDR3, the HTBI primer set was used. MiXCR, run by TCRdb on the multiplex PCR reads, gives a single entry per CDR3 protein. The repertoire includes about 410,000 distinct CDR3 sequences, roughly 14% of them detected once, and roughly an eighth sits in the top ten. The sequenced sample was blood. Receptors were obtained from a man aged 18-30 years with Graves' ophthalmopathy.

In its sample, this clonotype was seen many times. This chain's CDR3 is CASSPWTESSGNTIYF. The CDR3 DNA follows: TGTGCCAGCAGCCCCTGGACTGAGAGCTCTGGAAACACCATATATTTT. The gene calls are TRBV3-1 and TRBJ1-3, with D uncertain. V shed 4 bases and J shed 0 bases, with 13 bases lying between them. Per germline, CDR1 LGHDT and CDR2 YNNKEL (reference sequence). The CDR3 is made up of 16 amino acids.

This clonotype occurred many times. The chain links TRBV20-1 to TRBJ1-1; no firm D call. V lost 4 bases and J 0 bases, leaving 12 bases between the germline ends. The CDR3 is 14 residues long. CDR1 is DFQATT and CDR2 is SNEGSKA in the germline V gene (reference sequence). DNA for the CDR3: TGCAGTGCTACCAGGACGGCCATGAACACTGAAGCTTTCTTT. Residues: CSATRTAMNTEAFF.

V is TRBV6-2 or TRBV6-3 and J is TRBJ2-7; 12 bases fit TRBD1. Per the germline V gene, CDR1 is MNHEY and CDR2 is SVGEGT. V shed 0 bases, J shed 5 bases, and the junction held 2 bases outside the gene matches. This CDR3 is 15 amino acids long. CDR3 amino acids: CASSYSGQGANEQYF. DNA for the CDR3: TGTGCCAGCAGTTACTCGGGACAGGGGGCAAACGAGCAGTACTTC.

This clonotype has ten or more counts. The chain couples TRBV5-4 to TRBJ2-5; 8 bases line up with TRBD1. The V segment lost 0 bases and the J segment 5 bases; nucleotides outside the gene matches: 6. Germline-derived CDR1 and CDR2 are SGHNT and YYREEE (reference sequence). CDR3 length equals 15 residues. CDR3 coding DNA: TGTGCCAGCAGCTTGGGGTCAGGGGGCCGGGAGACCCAGTACTTC. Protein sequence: CASSLGSGGRETQYF.

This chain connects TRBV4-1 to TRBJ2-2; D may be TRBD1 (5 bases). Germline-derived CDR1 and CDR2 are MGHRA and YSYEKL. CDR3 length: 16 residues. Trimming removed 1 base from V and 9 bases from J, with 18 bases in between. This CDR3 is CASSQGKGSVDRELFF. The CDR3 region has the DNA TGCGCCAGCAGCCAAGGAAAGGGGTCGGTAGATCGGGAGCTGTTTTTT.

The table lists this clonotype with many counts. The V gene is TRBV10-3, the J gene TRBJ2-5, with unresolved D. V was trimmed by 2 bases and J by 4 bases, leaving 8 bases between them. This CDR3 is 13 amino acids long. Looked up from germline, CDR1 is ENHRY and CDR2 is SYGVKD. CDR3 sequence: CAISENGGETQYF. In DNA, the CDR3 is TGTGCCATCAGTGAGAACGGTGGAGAGACCCAGTACTTC.

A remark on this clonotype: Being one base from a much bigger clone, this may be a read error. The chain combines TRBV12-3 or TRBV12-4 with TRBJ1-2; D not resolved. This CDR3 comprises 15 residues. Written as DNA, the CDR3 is TGTCCCAGCAGTTTACAATGGCTTCTCTTCTATGGCTACACCTTC. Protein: CPSSLQWLLFYGYTF.

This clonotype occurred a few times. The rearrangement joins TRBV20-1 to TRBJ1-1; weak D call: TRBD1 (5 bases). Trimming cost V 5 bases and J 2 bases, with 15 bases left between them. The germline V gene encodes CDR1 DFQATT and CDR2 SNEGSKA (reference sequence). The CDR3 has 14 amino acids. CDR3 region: CSAAVGGGNTEAFF. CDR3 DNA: TGCAGTGCTGCGGTCGGGGGGGGAAACACTGAAGCTTTCTTT.

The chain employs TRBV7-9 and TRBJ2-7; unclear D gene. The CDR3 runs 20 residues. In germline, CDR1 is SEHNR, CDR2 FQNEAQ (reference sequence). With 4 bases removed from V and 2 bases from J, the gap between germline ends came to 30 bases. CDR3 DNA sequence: TGTGCCAGCAGCTCTTCTAAGAGTCGTAAAACGGCTGCTGCCGCCTACGAGCAGTACTTC. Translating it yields CASSSSKSRKTAAAAYEQYF.

The CDR3 DNA sequence: TGTGCCAGCAGCCGACGGGGGGCGAGCAATCAGCCCCAGCATTTT. Encoded protein: CASSRRGASNQPQHF. The V call is TRBV5-8, the J call TRBJ1-5, with D possibly matching TRBD1 (6 bases). The CDR3 loop spans 15 amino acids. Trimming removed 4 bases at V and 1 base at J, with 12 bases between. CDR1 and CDR2 from the germline V gene are SGHTS and YDEGEE.

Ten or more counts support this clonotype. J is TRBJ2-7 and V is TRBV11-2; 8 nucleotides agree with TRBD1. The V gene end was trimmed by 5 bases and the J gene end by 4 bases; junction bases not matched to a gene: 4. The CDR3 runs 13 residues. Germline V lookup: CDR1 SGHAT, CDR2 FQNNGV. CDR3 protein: CASSPWTGYEQYF. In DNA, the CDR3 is TGTGCCAGCAGCCCTTGGACAGGGTACGAGCAGTACTTC.

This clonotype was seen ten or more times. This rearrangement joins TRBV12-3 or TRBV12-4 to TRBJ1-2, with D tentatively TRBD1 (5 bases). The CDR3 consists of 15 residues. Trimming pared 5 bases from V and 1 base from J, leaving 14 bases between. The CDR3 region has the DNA TGTGCCAGCAGTCCTACTGACAGTCTTAACTATGGCTACACCTTC. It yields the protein CASSPTDSLNYGYTF.

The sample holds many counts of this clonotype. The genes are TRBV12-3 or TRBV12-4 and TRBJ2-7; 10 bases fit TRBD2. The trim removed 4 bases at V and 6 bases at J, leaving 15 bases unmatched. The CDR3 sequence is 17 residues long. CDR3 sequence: CASSYSILAGAGREQYF. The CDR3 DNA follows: TGTGCCAGCAGTTATTCAATCCTAGCGGGGGCCGGACGCGAGCAGTACTTC.

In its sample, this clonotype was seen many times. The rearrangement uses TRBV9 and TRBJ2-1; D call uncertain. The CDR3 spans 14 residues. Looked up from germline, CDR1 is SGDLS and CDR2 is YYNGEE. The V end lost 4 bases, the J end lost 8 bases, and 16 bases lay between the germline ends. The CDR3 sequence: CASSLGPTRDEQFF. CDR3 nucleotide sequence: TGTGCCAGCAGCTTGGGCCCGACACGGGATGAGCAGTTCTTC.

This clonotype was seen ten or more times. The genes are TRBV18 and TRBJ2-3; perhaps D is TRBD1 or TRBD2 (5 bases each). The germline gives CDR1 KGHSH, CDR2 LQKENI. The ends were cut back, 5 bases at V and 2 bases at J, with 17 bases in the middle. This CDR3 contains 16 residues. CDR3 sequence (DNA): TGTGCCAGCTCAGCCTACGGGACGGAAATCACAGATACGCAGTATTTT. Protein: CASSAYGTEITDTQYF.

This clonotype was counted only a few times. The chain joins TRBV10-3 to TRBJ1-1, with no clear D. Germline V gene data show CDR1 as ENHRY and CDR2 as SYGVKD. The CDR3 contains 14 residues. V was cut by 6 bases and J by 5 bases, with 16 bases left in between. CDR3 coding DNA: TGTGCCATCAGGGATGGAGGGTCGATGACTGAAGCTTTCTTT. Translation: CAIRDGGSMTEAFF.

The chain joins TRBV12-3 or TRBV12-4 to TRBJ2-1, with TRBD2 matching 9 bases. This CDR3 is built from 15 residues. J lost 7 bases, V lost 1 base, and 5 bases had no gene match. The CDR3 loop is CASSLGGGAVNEQFF. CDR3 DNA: TGTGCCAGCAGTTTAGGCGGGGGGGCCGTGAATGAGCAGTTCTTC.

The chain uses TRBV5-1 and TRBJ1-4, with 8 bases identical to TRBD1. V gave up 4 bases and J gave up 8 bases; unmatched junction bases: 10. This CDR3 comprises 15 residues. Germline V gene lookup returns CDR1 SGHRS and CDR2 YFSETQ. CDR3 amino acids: CASSGAGGFSEKLFF. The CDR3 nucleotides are TGCGCCAGCAGCGGAGCAGGGGGCTTTAGCGAAAAACTGTTTTTT.

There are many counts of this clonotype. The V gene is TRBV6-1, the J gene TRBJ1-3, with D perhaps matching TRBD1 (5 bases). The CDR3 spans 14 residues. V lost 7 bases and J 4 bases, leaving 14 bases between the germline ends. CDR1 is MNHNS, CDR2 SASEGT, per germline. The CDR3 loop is CASTQGVLGNTIYF. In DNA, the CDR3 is TGTGCCAGCACCCAGGGCGTCTTGGGAAACACCATATATTTT.

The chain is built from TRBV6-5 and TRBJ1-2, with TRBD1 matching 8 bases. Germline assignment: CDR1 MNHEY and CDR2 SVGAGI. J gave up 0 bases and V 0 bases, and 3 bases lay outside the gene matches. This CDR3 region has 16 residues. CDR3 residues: CASSYSVQGANYGYTF. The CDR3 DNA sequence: TGTGCCAGCAGTTACTCAGTACAGGGGGCTAACTATGGCTACACCTTC.